This T cell receptor beta chain was identified in a study of cytomegalovirus exposure and HLA in healthy donors. Overall study findings and caveats: Reported results showed that the classifier diagnosed cytomegalovirus status with high specificity and sensitivity. About 150 TCR beta chains were listed as cytomegalovirus-associated. Subsequent analysis found a tendency for first-cohort TCR clusters to co-occur within the 120 or so validation repertoires.

Germline loops: CDR1 KGHSH, CDR2 LQKENI. The V and J ends lost 3 bases and 2 bases respectively, with 10 bases between them. The CDR3 is made up of 15 amino acids. The repertoire was sequenced with immunoSEQ multiplex PCR; TCRdb's copy has only in-frame clones and lacks some. The sample lists about 360,000 clones; 86% were seen once. The donors were part of the validation cohort of more than 90 subjects. That cohort was separate from the first cohort, which comprised under 750 subjects. For this clone: What it binds is not known.

The sequence was obtained from a woman younger than 30 in good health and CMV-seronegative. The source material was PBMCs. The V gene is TRBV18, the J gene TRBJ2-2; the D gene is possibly TRBD1 (5 bases). CDR3 sequence: CASSPLQGNTGELFF. The CDR3 DNA reads as TGTGCCAGCTCACCTCTGCAGGGAAACACCGGGGAGCTGTTTTTT.